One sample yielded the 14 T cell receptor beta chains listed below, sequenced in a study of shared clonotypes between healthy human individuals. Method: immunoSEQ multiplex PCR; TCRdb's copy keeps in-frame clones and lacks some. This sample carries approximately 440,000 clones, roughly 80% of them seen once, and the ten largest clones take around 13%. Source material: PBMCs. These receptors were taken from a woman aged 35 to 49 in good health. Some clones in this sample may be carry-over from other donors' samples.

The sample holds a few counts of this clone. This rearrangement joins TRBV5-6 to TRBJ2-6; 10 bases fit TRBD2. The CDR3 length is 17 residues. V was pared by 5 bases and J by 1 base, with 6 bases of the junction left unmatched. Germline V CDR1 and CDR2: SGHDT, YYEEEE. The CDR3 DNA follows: TGTGCCAGCAGGCCTAGCGGGAGAAGTTCTGGGGCCAACGTCCTGACTTTC. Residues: CASRPSGRSSGANVLTF.

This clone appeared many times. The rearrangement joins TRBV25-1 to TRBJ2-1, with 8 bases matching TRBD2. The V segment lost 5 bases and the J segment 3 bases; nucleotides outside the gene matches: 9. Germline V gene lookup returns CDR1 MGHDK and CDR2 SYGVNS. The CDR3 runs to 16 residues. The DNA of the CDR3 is TGTGCCAGCAGTCCGGCCGGGACTAGGGGCTACAATGAGCAGTTCTTC. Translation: CASSPAGTRGYNEQFF.

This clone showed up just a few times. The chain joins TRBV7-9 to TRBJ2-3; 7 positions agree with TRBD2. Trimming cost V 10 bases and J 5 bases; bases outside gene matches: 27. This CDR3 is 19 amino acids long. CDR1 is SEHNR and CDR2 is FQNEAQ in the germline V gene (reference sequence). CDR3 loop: CATHLTGVMLAGALDTQYF. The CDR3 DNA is TGTGCCACCCACCTAACCGGGGTCATGCTGGCGGGAGCGTTAGATACGCAGTATTTT.

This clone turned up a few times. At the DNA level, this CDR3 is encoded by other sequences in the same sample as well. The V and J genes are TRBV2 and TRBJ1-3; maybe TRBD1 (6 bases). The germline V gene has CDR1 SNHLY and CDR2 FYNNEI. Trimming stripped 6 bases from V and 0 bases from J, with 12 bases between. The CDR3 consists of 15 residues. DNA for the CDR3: TGTGCCAGCAGCGGGGGGGCGGCCTCTGGAAACACCATATATTTT. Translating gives CASSGGAASGNTIYF.

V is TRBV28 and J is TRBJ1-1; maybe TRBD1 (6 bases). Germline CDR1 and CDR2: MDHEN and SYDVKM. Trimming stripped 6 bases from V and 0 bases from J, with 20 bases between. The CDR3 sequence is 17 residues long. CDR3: CASSLNTGWGMNTEAFF. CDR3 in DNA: TGTGCCAGCAGCTTAAACACAGGGTGGGGTATGAACACTGAAGCTTTCTTT. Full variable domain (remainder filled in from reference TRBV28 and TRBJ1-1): DVKVTQSSRYLVKRTGEKVFLECVQDMDHENMFWYRQDPGLGLRLIYFSYDVKMKEKGDIPEGYSVSREKKERFSLILESASTNQTSMYLCASSLNTGWGMNTEAFFGQGTRLTVV.

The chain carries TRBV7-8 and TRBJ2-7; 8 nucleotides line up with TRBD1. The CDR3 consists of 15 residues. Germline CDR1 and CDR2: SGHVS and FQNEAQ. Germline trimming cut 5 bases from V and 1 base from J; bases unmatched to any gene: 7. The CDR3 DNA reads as TGTGCCAGCAGCATACACAGGGGGAGTTCCTACGAGCAGTACTTC. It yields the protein CASSIHRGSSYEQYF.

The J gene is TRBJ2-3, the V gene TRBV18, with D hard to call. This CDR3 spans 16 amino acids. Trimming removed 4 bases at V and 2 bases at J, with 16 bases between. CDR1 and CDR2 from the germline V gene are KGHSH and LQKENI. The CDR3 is CASSQSALTSTDTQYF. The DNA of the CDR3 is TGTGCCAGCTCACAGTCTGCTTTAACCTCCACAGATACGCAGTATTTT.

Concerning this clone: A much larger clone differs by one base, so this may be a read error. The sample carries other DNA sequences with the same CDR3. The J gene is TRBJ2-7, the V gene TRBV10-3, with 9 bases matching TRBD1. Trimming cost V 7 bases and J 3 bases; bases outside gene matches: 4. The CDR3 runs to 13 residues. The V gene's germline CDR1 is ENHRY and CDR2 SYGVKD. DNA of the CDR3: TGTGCCATCACGGGACAGGGCTTCTACGAGCAGTACTTC. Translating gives CAITGQGFYEQYF.

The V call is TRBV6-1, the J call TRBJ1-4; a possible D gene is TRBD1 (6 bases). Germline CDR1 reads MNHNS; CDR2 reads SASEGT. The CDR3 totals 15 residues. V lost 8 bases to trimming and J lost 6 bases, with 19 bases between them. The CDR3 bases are TGTGCCAGCCCAAGACCGGGACACGCAGATGAAAAACTGTTTTTT. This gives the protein CASPRPGHADEKLFF.

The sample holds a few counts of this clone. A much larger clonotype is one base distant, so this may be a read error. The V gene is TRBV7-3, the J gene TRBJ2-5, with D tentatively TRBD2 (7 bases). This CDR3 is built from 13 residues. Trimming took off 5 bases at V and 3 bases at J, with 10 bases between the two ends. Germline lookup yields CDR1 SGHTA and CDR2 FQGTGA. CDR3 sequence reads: CASSLGGEETQYF. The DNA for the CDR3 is TGTGCCAGCAGCCTAGGGGGGGAAGAGACCCAGTACTTC. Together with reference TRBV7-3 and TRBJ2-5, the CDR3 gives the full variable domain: GAGVSQTPSNKVTEKGKYVELRCDPISGHTALYWYRQSLGQGPEFLIYFQGTGAADDSGLPNDRFFAVRPEGSVSTLKIQRTERGDSAVYLCASSLGGEETQYFGPGTRLLVL.

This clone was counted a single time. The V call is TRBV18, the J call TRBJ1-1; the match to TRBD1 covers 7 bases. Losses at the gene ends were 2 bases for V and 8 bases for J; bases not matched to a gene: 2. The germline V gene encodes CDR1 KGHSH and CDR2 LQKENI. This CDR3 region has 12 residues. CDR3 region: CASSPADREAFF. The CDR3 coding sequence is TGTGCCAGCTCACCAGCGGACAGGGAAGCTTTCTTT. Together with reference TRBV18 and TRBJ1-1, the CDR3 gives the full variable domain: NAGVMQNPRHLVRRRGQEARLRCSPMKGHSHVYWYRQLPEEGLKFMVYLQKENIIDESGMPKERFSAEFPKEGPSILRIQQVVRGDSAAYFCASSPADREAFFGQGTRLTVV.

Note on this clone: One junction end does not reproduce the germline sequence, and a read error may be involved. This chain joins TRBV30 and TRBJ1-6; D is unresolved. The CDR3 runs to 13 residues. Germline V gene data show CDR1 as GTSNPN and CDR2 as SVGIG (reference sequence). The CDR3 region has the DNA TGTGCCTGGAGTGGGCAAAATAATTCACCCCCCCACTTT. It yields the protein CAWSGQNNSPPHF.

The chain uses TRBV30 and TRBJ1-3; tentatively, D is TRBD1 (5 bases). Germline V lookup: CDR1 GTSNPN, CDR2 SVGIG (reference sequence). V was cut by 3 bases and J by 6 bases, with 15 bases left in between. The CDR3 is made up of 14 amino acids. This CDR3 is CAWRGRVGENTIYF. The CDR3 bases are TGTGCCTGGAGGGGCAGGGTGGGAGAAAACACCATATATTTT.

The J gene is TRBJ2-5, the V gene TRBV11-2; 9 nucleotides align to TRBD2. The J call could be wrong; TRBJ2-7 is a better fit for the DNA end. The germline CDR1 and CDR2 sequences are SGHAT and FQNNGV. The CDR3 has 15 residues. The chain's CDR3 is CASSWISGSRYEQYF. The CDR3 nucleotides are TGTGCCAGCAGTTGGATTAGCGGGAGCAGGTACGAGCAGTACTTC.